This T cell receptor beta chain was observed in a study of OX40 agonist ivuxolimab in advanced cancers. Across the study: A male proportion of about 86% was recorded, with mean age roughly 60 years and range roughly 20 to 90.

Trimming took off 0 bases at V and 8 bases at J, with 12 bases between the two ends. Germline CDR1 is SGDLS and CDR2 is YYNGEE. This CDR3 is built from 14 residues. The assay was immunoSEQ multiplex PCR, and TCRdb's table has in-frame clones only and misses some. The repertoire holds approximately 72,000 clones, with around 88% as singletons. The material was CD4+ or CD8+ T cells sorted from blood, obtained in a trial of the OX40 agonist ivuxolimab. V and J are TRBV9 and TRBJ2-1; D might be TRBD2 (5 bases). This TCR derives from an adult with an advanced solid tumor such as melanoma, head and neck, liver or kidney cancer. The CDR3 region has the DNA TGTGCCAGCAGCGTAGCCCGGGTGCGGGATGAGCAGTTCTTC. Translation gives CASSVARVRDEQFF.